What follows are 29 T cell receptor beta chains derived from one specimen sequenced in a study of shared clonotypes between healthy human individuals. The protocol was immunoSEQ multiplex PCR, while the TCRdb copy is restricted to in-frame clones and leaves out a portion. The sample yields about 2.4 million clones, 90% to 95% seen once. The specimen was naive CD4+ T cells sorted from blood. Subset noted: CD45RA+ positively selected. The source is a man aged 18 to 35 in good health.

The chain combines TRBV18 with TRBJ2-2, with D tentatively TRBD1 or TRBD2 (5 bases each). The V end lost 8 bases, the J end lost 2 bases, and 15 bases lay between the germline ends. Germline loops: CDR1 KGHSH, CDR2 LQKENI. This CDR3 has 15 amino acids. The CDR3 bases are TGTGCCAGCCGAGGGGCAGCGACCAACACCGGGGAGCTGTTTTTT. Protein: CASRGAATNTGELFF. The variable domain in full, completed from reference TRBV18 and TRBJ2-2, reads NAGVMQNPRHLVRRRGQEARLRCSPMKGHSHVYWYRQLPEEGLKFMVYLQKENIIDESGMPKERFSAEFPKEGPSILRIQQVVRGDSAAYFCASRGAATNTGELFFGEGSRLTVL.

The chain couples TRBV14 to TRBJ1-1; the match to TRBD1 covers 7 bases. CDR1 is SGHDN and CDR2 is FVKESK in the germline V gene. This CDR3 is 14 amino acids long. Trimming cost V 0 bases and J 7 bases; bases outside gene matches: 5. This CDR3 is CASSQDLGGYEAFF. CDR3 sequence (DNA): TGTGCCAGCAGCCAAGACTTAGGGGGCTATGAAGCTTTCTTT.

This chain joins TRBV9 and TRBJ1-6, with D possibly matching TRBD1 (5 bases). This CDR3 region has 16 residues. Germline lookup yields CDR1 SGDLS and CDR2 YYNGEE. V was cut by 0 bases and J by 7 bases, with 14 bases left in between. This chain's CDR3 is CASSVGAGLGNSPLHF. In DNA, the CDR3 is TGTGCCAGCAGCGTAGGGGCAGGGTTAGGGAATTCACCCCTCCACTTT.

The CDR3 sequence: CASSPYMRGQSGNTIYF. The CDR3, as DNA: TGTGCCAGCTCACCATATATGCGTGGGCAGTCTGGAAACACCATATATTTT. This chain links TRBV18 with TRBJ1-3; no clear D. Germline V lookup: CDR1 KGHSH, CDR2 LQKENI. V was shortened by 2 bases and J by 1 base, with 15 bases between the two germline ends. The CDR3 totals 17 residues.

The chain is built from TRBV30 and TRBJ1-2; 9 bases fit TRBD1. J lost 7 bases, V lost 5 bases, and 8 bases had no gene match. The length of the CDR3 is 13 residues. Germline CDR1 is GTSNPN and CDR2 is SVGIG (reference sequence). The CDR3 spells CAWVTGGSSGYTF. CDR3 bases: TGTGCCTGGGTGACAGGGGGTTCTAGTGGCTACACCTTC.

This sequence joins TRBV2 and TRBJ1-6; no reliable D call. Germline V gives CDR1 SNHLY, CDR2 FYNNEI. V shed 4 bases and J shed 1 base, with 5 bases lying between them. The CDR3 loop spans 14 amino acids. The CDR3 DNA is TGTGCCAGCAGTGCAGCATCCTATAATTCACCCCTCCACTTT. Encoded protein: CASSAASYNSPLHF.

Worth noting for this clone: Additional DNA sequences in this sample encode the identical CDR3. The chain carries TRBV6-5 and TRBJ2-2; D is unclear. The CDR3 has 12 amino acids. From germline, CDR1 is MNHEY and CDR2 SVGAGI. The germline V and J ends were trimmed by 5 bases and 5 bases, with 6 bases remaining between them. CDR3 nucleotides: TGTGCCAGCAGTCAATCAACCGGGGAGCTGTTTTTT. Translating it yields CASSQSTGELFF.

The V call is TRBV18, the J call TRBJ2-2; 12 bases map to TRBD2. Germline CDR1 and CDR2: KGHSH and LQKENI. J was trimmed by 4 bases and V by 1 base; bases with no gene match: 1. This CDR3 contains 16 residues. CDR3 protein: CASSPRTSGITGELFF. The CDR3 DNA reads TGTGCCAGCTCACCACGGACTAGCGGGATCACCGGGGAGCTGTTTTTT. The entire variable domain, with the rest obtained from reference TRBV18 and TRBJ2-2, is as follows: NAGVMQNPRHLVRRRGQEARLRCSPMKGHSHVYWYRQLPEEGLKFMVYLQKENIIDESGMPKERFSAEFPKEGPSILRIQQVVRGDSAAYFCASSPRTSGITGELFFGEGSRLTVL.

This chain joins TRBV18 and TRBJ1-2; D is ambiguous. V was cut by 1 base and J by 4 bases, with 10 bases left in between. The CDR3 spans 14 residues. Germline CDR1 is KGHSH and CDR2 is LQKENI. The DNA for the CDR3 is TGTGCCAGCTCACCACGGAAGGTACCCTATGGCTACACCTTC. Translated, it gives CASSPRKVPYGYTF.

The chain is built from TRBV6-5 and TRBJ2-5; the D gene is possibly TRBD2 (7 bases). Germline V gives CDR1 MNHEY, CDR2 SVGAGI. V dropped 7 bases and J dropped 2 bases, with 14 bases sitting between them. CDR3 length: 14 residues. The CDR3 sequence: CASNRGGAQETQYF. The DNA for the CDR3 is TGTGCCAGCAACCGAGGGGGGGCACAAGAGACCCAGTACTTC.

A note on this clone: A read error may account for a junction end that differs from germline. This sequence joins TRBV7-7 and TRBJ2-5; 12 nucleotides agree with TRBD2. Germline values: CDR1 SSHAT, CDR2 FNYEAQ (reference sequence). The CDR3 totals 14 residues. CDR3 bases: TGTGCTAGCAGCTCTAGCGGGGGGGAAGAGACCCAGTACTTC. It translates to CASSSSGGEETQYF. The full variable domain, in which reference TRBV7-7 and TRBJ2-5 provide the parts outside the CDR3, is GAGVSQSPRYKVTKRGQDVTLRCDPISSHATLYWYQQALGQGPEFLTYFNYEAQPDKSGLPSDRFSAERPEGSISTLTIQRTEQRDSAMYRCASSSSGGEETQYFGPGTRLLVL.

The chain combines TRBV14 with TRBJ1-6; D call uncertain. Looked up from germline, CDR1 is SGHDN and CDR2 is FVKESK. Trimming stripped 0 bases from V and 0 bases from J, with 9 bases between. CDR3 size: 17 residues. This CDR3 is CASSQEGRSSYNSPLHF. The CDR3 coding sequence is TGTGCCAGCAGCCAAGAAGGCAGGAGCTCCTATAATTCACCCCTCCACTTT.

DNA of the CDR3: TGTGCCAGCAGTTTATCCCACCTCTATGGCTACACCTTC. This sequence encodes CASSLSHLYGYTF. The rearrangement uses TRBV28 and TRBJ1-2; D call uncertain. Germline V CDR1 and CDR2: MDHEN, SYDVKM. The CDR3 runs to 13 residues. Trimming removed 1 base from V and 4 bases from J, with 7 bases in between.

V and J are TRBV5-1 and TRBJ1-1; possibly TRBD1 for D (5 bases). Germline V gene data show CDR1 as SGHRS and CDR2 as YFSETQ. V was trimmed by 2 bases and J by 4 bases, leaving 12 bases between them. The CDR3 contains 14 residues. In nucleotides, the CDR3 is TGCGCCAGCAGCTTTTCCGAGGGGATCACTGAAGCTTTCTTT. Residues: CASSFSEGITEAFF.

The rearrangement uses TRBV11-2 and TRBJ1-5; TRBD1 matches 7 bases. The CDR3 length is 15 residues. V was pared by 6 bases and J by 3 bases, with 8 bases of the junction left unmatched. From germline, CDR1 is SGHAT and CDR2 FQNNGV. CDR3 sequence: CASSPGGLLNQPQHF. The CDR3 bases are TGTGCCAGCAGTCCAGGGGGACTACTCAATCAGCCCCAGCATTTT.

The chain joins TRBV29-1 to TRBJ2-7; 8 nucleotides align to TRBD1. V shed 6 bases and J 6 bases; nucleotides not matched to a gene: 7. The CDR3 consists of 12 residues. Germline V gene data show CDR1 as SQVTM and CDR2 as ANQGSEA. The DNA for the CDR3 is TGCAGCGTCCTCAGGGGGCCCGGCGAGCAGTACTTC. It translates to CSVLRGPGEQYF.

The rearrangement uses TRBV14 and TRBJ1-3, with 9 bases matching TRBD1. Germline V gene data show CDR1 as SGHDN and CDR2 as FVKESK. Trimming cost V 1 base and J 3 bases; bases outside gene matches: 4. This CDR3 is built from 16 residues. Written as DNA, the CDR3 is TGTGCCAGCAGCCAAGGGGACAGGGCTCTTGGAAACACCATATATTTT. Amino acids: CASSQGDRALGNTIYF.

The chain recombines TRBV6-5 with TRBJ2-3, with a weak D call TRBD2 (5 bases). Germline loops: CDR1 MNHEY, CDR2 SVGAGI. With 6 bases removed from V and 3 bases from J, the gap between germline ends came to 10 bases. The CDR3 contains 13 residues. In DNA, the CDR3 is TGTGCCAGCAGACCCGGGAAGACAGATACGCAGTATTTT. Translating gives CASRPGKTDTQYF.

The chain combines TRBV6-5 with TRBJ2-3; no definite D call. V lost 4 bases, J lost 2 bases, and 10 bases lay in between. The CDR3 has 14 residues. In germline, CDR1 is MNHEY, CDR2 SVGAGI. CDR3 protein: CASSSPGLTDTQYF. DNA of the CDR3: TGTGCCAGCAGTTCCCCGGGCCTCACAGATACGCAGTATTTT.

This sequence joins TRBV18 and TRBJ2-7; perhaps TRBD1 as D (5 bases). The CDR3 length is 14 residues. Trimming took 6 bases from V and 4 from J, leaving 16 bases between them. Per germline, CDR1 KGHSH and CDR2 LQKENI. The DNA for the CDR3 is TGTGCCAGCTCGTCCCAAGGGGAAACTTACGAGCAGTACTTC. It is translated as CASSSQGETYEQYF.

CDR3 in amino acids: CASSRTSGLAGSTDTQYF. The CDR3 bases are TGTGCCAGCAGCCGCACCTCGGGACTAGCGGGGAGCACAGATACGCAGTATTTT. V is TRBV11-3 and J is TRBJ2-3; 13 positions match TRBD2. Trimming removed 5 bases from V and 0 bases from J; junction bases left unmatched: 8. Germline lookup yields CDR1 SGHNT and CDR2 YENEEA. This CDR3 comprises 18 residues.

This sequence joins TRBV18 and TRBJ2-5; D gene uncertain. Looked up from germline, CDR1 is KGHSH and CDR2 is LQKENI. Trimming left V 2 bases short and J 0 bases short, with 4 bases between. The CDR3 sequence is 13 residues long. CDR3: CASSPMHQETQYF. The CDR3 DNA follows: TGTGCCAGCTCACCAATGCACCAAGAGACCCAGTACTTC.

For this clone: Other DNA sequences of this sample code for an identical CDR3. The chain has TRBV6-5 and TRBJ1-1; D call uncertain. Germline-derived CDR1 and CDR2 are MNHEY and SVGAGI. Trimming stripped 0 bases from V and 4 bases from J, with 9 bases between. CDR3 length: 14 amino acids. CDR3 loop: CASSYSGGTTEAFF. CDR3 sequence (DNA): TGTGCCAGCAGTTACTCGGGCGGTACCACTGAAGCTTTCTTT.

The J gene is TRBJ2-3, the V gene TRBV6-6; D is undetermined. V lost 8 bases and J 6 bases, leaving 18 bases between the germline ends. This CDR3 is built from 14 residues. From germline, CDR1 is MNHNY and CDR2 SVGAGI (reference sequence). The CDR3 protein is CASLSPTDMDTQYF. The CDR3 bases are TGTGCCAGCCTCTCACCCACAGATATGGATACGCAGTATTTT.

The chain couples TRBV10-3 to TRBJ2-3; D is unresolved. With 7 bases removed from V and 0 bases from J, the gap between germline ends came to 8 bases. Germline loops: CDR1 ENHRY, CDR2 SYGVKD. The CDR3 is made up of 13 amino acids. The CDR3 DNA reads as TGTGCCATCAAAACCCCAAGCACAGATACGCAGTATTTT. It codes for CAIKTPSTDTQYF.

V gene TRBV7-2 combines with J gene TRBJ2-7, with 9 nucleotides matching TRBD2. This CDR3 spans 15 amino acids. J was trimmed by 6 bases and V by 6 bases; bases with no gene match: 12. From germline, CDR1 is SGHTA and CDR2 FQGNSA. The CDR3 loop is CASRLRAGGPSEQYF. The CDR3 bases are TGTGCCAGCAGGCTCCGCGCGGGAGGGCCCTCCGAGCAGTACTTC.

The CDR3 reads CAISESRQAGVKGEQFF. Written as DNA, the CDR3 is TGTGCCATCAGTGAGTCGAGACAAGCGGGAGTTAAAGGTGAGCAGTTCTTC. The rearrangement links TRBV10-3 to TRBJ2-1, with TRBD2 matching 8 bases. This CDR3 region has 17 residues. CDR1 is ENHRY and CDR2 is SYGVKD in the germline V gene. Trimming took 0 bases from V and 9 from J; bases not matched to a gene: 13.

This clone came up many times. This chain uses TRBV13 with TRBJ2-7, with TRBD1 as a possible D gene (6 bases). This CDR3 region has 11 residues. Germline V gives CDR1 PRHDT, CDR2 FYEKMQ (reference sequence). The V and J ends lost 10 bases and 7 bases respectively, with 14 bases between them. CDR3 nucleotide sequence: TGTGCCACTACACAGGGTAGGGAGCAGTACTTC. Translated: CATTQGREQYF.

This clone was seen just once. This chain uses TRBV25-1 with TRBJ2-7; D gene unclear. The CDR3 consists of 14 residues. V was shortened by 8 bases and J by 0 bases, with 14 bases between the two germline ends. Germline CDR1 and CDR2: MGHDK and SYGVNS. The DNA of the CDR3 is TGTGCCAGCGCTACAGAATTCAGCTCCTACGAGCAGTACTTC. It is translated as CASATEFSSYEQYF.